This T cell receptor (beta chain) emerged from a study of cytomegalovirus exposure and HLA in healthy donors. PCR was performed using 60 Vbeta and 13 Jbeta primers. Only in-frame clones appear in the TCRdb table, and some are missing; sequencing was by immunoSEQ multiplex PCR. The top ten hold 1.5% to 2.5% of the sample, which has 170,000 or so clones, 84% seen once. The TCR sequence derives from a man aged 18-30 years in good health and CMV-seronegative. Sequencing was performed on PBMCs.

CDR3 DNA: TGTGCCAGCAGCGTAGCGGTCAATCAGCCCCAGCATTTT. Translating gives CASSVAVNQPQHF. This sequence joins TRBV9 and TRBJ1-5; D is ambiguous. Germline V gene lookup returns CDR1 SGDLS and CDR2 YYNGEE. The V end was cut by 0 bases, the J end by 3 bases, with 4 bases between. CDR3 size: 13 residues.